A selection of T cell receptor beta chains follows, all from one sample in a study of blood T cell repertoires in COVID-19. Generated by immunoSEQ multiplex PCR, the TCRdb table keeps only in-frame clones and is missing some. The sample includes tens of thousands of clones, roughly four fifths of them seen just once. Sample: peripheral blood. The source is a human donor in a cohort sampled during active COVID-19. The CDR3 runs from the conserved cysteine through the conserved F or W. D genes are given only for firm matches. Rows give clone size only sometimes, using once, few, many, or a class for an expanded clone.

TRBJ2-1 | TRBV27 | - | - | CASRHRVTSSYNEQFF | TGTGCCAGCAGGCACAGGGTCACGAGCTCCTACAATGAGCAGTTCTTC
TRBJ2-2 | TRBV12-3/TRBV12-4 | few | - | CASGHNGELFF | TGTGCCAGCGGCCACAACGGGGAGCTGTTTTTT
TRBJ2-5 | TRBV7-9 | - | - | CASSLTSLRQETQYF | TGTGCCAGCAGCCTAACCTCCCTCCGCCAAGAGACCCAGTACTTC
TRBJ2-7 | TRBV23-1 | - | - | CASSQRSSYEQYF | TGCGCCAGCAGTCAGCGGAGCTCCTACGAGCAGTACTTC
TRBJ2-5 | TRBV2 | - | TRBD2 | CASRARLAGGQETQYF | TGTGCCAGCAGGGCCCGACTAGCGGGGGGCCAAGAGACCCAGTACTTC
TRBJ1-2 | TRBV18 | - | TRBD1 | CASSPDRERSGYTF | TGTGCCAGCTCACCGGACAGGGAAAGGAGTGGCTACACCTTC
TRBJ2-3 | TRBV7-3 | - | TRBD2 | CASSTQAGTDTQYF | TGTGCCAGCAGCACCCAAGCGGGGACAGATACGCAGTATTTT
TRBJ1-2 | TRBV9 | - | TRBD1 | CASSTSLDRGYGGYTF | TGTGCCAGCAGCACCTCCTTGGACAGGGGGTATGGTGGCTACACCTTC
TRBJ2-7 | TRBV3-1/TRBV3-2 | - | TRBD1 | CASSQDWKVPGQGPYEQYF | TGTGCCAGCAGCCAAGATTGGAAAGTACCGGGACAGGGTCCCTACGAGCAGTACTTC
TRBJ2-1 | TRBV5-3 | - | TRBD2 | CARSPLAGGPGEQFF | TGTGCCAGAAGCCCCTTGGCGGGGGGGCCGGGTGAGCAGTTCTTC
TRBJ2-3 | TRBV7-9 | - | TRBD2 | CASSPVDTGGRLGGQYF | TGTGCCAGCAGCCCCGTGGATACGGGGGGACGTCTTGGAGGGCAGTATTTT
TRBJ2-3 | TRBV14 | - | TRBD1 | CASSHLGRGSTDTQYF | TGTGCCAGCAGCCATCTAGGCAGGGGGAGCACAGATACGCAGTATTTT
TRBJ1-4 | TRBV2 | - | - | CASRLARGGFEKLFF | TGTGCCAGCAGGCTTGCAAGGGGAGGTTTTGAAAAACTGTTTTTT
TRBJ1-1 | TRBV28 | - | - | CASSSPDTEAFF | TGTGCCAGCAGTTCCCCAGACACTGAAGCTTTCTTT
TRBJ2-2 | TRBV2 | - | TRBD2 | CASRPSGLDTGELFF | TGTGCCAGCAGGCCTAGCGGGCTTGACACCGGGGAGCTGTTTTTT
TRBJ2-5 | TRBV5-6 | - | - | CASRWRALEETQYF | TGTGCCAGCAGGTGGAGGGCCCTAGAAGAGACCCAGTACTTC
TRBJ1-2 | TRBV4-1 | once | TRBD1 | CASSDWGQGDYGYTF | TGCGCCAGCAGCGACTGGGGACAGGGAGACTATGGCTACACCTTC
TRBJ1-2 | TRBV2 | few | - | CASTRRGAAGYTF | TGTGCCAGCACCCGGCGGGGGGCGGCTGGCTACACCTTC
TRBJ2-1 | TRBV18 | - | TRBD2 | CASSPVTSGYNEQFF | TGTGCCAGCTCCCCCGTTACTAGCGGGTACAATGAGCAGTTCTTC
TRBJ1-6 | TRBV5-1 | - | - | CASSLERENSPLHF | TGCGCCAGCAGCTTGGAAAGGGAGAATTCACCCCTCCACTTT
TRBJ2-1 | TRBV7-9 | - | TRBD1 | CASSLGQARDEQFF | TGTGCCAGCAGCTTGGGACAGGCGAGGGATGAGCAGTTCTTC
TRBJ2-1 | TRBV20-1 | - | TRBD2 | CSASSSRTSLRSSYNEQFF | TGCAGTGCTAGTTCGTCCAGGACTAGCCTACGGAGCTCCTACAATGAGCAGTTCTTC
TRBJ1-1 | TRBV9 | few | - | CASSVLTEMNTEAFF | TGTGCCAGCAGCGTGTTGACAGAGATGAACACTGAAGCTTTCTTT
TRBJ1-5 | TRBV28 | - | TRBD1 | CASRIAGTGNKPQHF | TGTGCCAGCAGGATCGCCGGGACAGGGAACAAGCCCCAGCATTTT
TRBJ1-5 | TRBV18 | - | - | CASSPTESSNQPQHF | TGTGCCAGCTCCCCCACGGAGTCCAGCAATCAGCCCCAGCATTTT
TRBJ2-5 | TRBV19 | once | TRBD2 | CASGVAGGPNQETQYF | TGTGCCAGTGGGGTAGCGGGGGGACCCAACCAAGAGACCCAGTACTTC
TRBJ2-5 | TRBV28 | - | - | CASSSPHAGLYQETQYF | TGTGCCAGCAGTTCCCCGCATGCTGGCCTTTACCAAGAGACCCAGTACTTC
TRBJ1-1 | TRBV3-1/TRBV3-2 | - | - | CASSQEAGKAFF | TGTGCCAGCAGCCAAGAAGCAGGGAAGGCTTTCTTT
TRBJ2-4 | TRBV4-2 | - | TRBD2 | CASSRISGGLTNIQYF | TGTGCCAGCAGCCGAATTAGCGGGGGGCTCACAAACATTCAGTACTTC
TRBJ1-2 | TRBV5-6 | - | TRBD1 | CASSYGQDHYGYTF | TGTGCCAGCAGCTATGGACAGGACCACTATGGCTACACCTTC
TRBJ2-2 | TRBV7-2 | few | TRBD2 | CASSLQAGGTTGELFF | TGTGCCAGCAGCTTACAAGCGGGGGGGACCACCGGGGAGCTGTTTTTT
TRBJ1-5 | TRBV12-3/TRBV12-4 | - | - | CASSFLVRQPQHF | TGTGCCAGCAGTTTCCTAGTGCGTCAGCCCCAGCATTTT
TRBJ1-1 | TRBV4-1 | - | TRBD1 | CASSQEGQGGTEAFF | TGCGCCAGCAGCCAGGAAGGACAGGGAGGCACTGAAGCTTTCTTT
TRBJ2-1 | TRBV7-2 | few | TRBD1 | CASSQDRAHEQFF | TGTGCCAGCAGCCAGGACAGGGCACACGAGCAGTTCTTC
TRBJ2-2 | TRBV27 | - | - | CASSRPFSRDTNTGELFF | TGTGCCAGCAGTCGACCCTTTTCTCGGGACACCAACACCGGGGAGCTGTTTTTT
TRBJ1-3 | TRBV4-1 | once | TRBD1 | CASSGTGVSGNTIYF | TGCGCCAGCAGCGGGACAGGGGTCTCTGGAAACACCATATATTTT
TRBJ2-3 | TRBV11-2 | - | TRBD2 | CASSLVRGADTQYF | TGTGCCAGCAGCTTAGTCCGGGGGGCAGATACGCAGTATTTT
TRBJ2-7 | TRBV7-2 | - | - | CASSFVYYEQYF | TGTGCCAGCAGCTTTGTTTATTACGAGCAGTACTTC
TRBJ2-1 | TRBV13 | - | - | CASRLYNEQFF | TGTGCCAGCAGACTCTACAATGAGCAGTTCTTC
TRBJ2-3 | TRBV5-1 | - | TRBD2 | CASSLSATSADTQYF | TGCGCCAGCAGCCTCTCTGCGACTAGCGCGGATACGCAGTATTTT
TRBJ2-3 | TRBV7-9 | - | TRBD1 | CASSRWGTGVDTQYF | TGTGCCAGCAGCCGTTGGGGTACAGGGGTGGATACGCAGTATTTT
TRBJ2-7 | TRBV2 | - | TRBD2 | CASSDLGTSLSEQYF | TGTGCCAGCAGTGACTTGGGGACTAGTTTGAGCGAGCAGTACTTC
TRBJ1-4 | TRBV6-1 | - | - | CASSEWGEDEKLFF | TGTGCCAGCAGTGAATGGGGGGAGGATGAAAAACTGTTTTTT
TRBJ1-6 | TRBV7-2 | - | - | CASSRIQGASNSPLHF | TGTGCCAGCAGCCGCATCCAAGGGGCGTCTAATTCACCCCTCCACTTT
TRBJ2-2 | TRBV18 | - | - | CASSPSQGYTGELFF | TGTGCCAGCTCACCATCCCAGGGCTACACCGGGGAGCTGTTTTTT
TRBJ2-7 | TRBV5-4 | - | - | CASRYDTGSYEQYF | TGTGCCAGCAGATATGATACAGGTTCGTACGAGCAGTACTTC
TRBJ2-5 | TRBV14 | - | - | CASSQVRGETQYF | TGTGCCAGCAGCCAAGTCAGGGGAGAGACCCAGTACTTC
TRBJ2-1 | TRBV4-2 | - | - | CASSPLGEYNEQFF | TGTGCCAGCAGCCCCTTGGGAGAATACAATGAGCAGTTCTTC
TRBJ2-7 | TRBV30 | - | TRBD2 | CAWSGGLGSYEQYF | TGTGCCTGGAGCGGGGGGTTGGGCTCCTACGAGCAGTACTTC